This T cell receptor beta chain was sequenced during a study of control samples from healthy donors and cancer patients. Assay: immunoSEQ multiplex PCR; the TCRdb copy retains only in-frame clones and omits some. The data show 100,000 to 150,000 clones, just under 95% seen once. The germline V and J ends were trimmed by 6 bases and 5 bases, with 14 bases remaining between them. The length of the CDR3 is 13 residues. Sequencing was carried out using blood. This clonotype was sampled from a young man in good health. This sequence joins TRBV12-3 or TRBV12-4 and TRBJ2-7; D not resolved. The CDR3 here is CASRLRYQDEQYF. The CDR3 nucleotides read TGTGCCAGCAGGCTTCGTTATCAGGACGAGCAGTACTTC.